These 6 T cell receptor beta chains share one sample of origin, sequenced in a study of OX40 agonist ivuxolimab in advanced cancers. Sequenced by immunoSEQ multiplex PCR; TCRdb stores in-frame clones only, minus some. The sample yields fewer than 65,000 clones, roughly 86% seen once. This specimen was CD4+ or CD8+ T cells sorted from blood, taken in a trial of the OX40 agonist ivuxolimab. The receptors were sampled from an adult with an advanced solid tumor such as melanoma, head and neck, liver or kidney cancer.

The V and J genes are TRBV7-3 and TRBJ2-2, with TRBD1 matching 8 bases. V shed 4 bases and J 5 bases; nucleotides not matched to a gene: 6. This CDR3 has 15 amino acids. Germline V gene lookup returns CDR1 SGHTA and CDR2 FQGTGA. The CDR3 nucleotides read TGTGCCAGCAGCTCAGGGGGCGCGGGGACCGGGGAGCTGTTTTTT. Residues: CASSSGGAGTGELFF.

The chain joins TRBV7-8 to TRBJ2-1; 14 nucleotides line up with TRBD2. J gave up 7 bases and V 1 base, and 3 bases lay outside the gene matches. Germline assignment: CDR1 SGHVS and CDR2 FQNEAQ. The CDR3 is made up of 16 amino acids. DNA of the CDR3: TGTGCCAGCAGCTTAGTTGGGACTAGCGGGAGTAATGAGCAGTTCTTC. Its protein product is CASSLVGTSGSNEQFF. Using reference TRBV7-8 and TRBJ2-1 for the parts outside the CDR3, the full variable domain is GAGVSQSPRYKVAKRGQDVALRCDPISGHVSLFWYQQALGQGPEFLTYFQNEAQLDKSGLPSDRFFAERPEGSVSTLKIQRTQQEDSAVYLCASSLVGTSGSNEQFFGPGTRLTVL.

The gene calls are TRBV6-6 and TRBJ2-1; TRBD2 agrees at 7 bases. Germline assignment: CDR1 MNHNY and CDR2 SVGAGI (reference sequence). The CDR3 contains 16 residues. Unmatched junction bases numbered 11, after V lost 1 base and J lost 8 bases. In DNA, the CDR3 is TGTGCCAGCAGTTACTGGGGCGGGAGCCGGGGCGATGAGCAGTTCTTC. The encoded protein is CASSYWGGSRGDEQFF.

This clone was seen a single time. The rearrangement uses TRBV7-2 and TRBJ2-7; 11 bases are a match to TRBD2. V dropped 2 bases and J dropped 6; count of bases not matched to a gene: 0. The CDR3 spans 13 residues. The germline gives CDR1 SGHTA, CDR2 FQGNSA. CDR3 in amino acids: CASSLLAGGEQYF. The CDR3 DNA reads TGTGCCAGCAGCTTACTAGCGGGAGGCGAGCAGTACTTC.

J is TRBJ2-2 and V is TRBV30, with D possibly TRBD2 on 6 matching bases. Trimming stripped 4 bases from V and 3 bases from J, with 15 bases between. CDR1 GTSNPN and CDR2 SVGIG come from the germline V gene (reference sequence). The CDR3 runs 15 residues. The CDR3 here is CAWMAPSDYTGELFF. DNA for the CDR3: TGTGCCTGGATGGCGCCTAGCGACTACACCGGGGAGCTGTTTTTT. Complete variable domain (other parts from reference TRBV30 and TRBJ2-2): SQTIHQWPATLVQPVGSPLSLECTVEGTSNPNLYWYRQAAGRGLQLLFYSVGIGQISSEVPQNLSASRPQDRQFILSSKKLLLSDSGFYLCAWMAPSDYTGELFFGEGSRLTVL.

The chain joins TRBV28 to TRBJ1-1; TRBD1 matches at 7 bases. V lost 0 bases, J lost 3 bases, and 7 bases stayed unmatched. The CDR3 contains 16 residues. The germline V gene encodes CDR1 MDHEN and CDR2 SYDVKM. CDR3 DNA sequence: TGTGCCAGCAGTTTATGGGTATTCAGGGGGGACACTGAAGCTTTCTTT. It yields the protein CASSLWVFRGDTEAFF. Together with reference TRBV28 and TRBJ1-1, the CDR3 gives the full variable domain: DVKVTQSSRYLVKRTGEKVFLECVQDMDHENMFWYRQDPGLGLRLIYFSYDVKMKEKGDIPEGYSVSREKKERFSLILESASTNQTSMYLCASSLWVFRGDTEAFFGQGTRLTVV.